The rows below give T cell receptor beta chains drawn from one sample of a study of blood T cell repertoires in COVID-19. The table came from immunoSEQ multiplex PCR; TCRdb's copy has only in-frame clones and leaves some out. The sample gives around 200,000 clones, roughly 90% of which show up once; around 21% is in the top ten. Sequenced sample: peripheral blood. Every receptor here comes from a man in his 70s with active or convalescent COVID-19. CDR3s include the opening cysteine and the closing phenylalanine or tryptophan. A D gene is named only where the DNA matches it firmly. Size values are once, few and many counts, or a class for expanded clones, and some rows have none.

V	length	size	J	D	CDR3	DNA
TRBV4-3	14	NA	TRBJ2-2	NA	CASSPTPNGGELFF	TGCGCCAGCAGCCCTACCCCCAACGGCGGGGAGCTGTTTTTT
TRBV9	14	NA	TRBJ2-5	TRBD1	CASSVGQASETQYF	TGTGCCAGCAGCGTTGGACAGGCGAGCGAGACCCAGTACTTC
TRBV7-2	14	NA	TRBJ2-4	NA	CASSSGHGKNIQYF	TGTGCCAGCAGCTCGGGACATGGAAAAAACATTCAGTACTTC
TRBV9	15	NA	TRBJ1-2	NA	CASSVGNSFGYGYTF	TGTGCCAGCAGCGTAGGTAATTCATTCGGGTATGGCTACACCTTC
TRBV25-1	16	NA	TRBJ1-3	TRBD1	CASSEAGGPSGNTIYF	TGTGCCAGCAGTGAGGCAGGGGGCCCTTCTGGAAACACCATATATTTT
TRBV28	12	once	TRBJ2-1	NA	CASTLRYNEQFF	TGTGCCAGCACCCTCAGGTACAATGAGCAGTTCTTC
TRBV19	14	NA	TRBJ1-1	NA	CASSARGFGTEAFF	TGTGCCAGTAGTGCCAGGGGATTTGGCACTGAAGCTTTCTTT
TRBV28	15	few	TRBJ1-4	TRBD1	CASSSGGQGNEKLFF	TGTGCCAGCAGTTCTGGGGGACAGGGAAATGAAAAACTGTTTTTT
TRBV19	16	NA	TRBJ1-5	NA	CASSMETRGSNQPQHF	TGTGCCAGTAGTATGGAGACCAGAGGAAGCAATCAGCCCCAGCATTTT
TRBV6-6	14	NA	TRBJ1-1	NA	CASRLTGGNTEAFF	TGTGCCAGCAGGCTGACGGGGGGCAACACTGAAGCTTTCTTT
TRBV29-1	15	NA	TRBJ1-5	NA	CSVSLTGDRDQPQHF	TGCAGCGTTTCACTTACAGGAGACCGGGATCAGCCCCAGCATTTT
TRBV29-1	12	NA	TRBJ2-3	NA	CSVDPGTDTQYF	TGCAGCGTTGACCCCGGGACAGATACGCAGTATTTT
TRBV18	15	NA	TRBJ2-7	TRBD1	CASSQIRTGGYEQYF	TGTGCCAGCTCACAGATTAGGACAGGGGGCTACGAGCAGTACTTC
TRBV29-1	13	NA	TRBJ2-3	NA	CSGGGIGTDTQYF	TGCAGCGGAGGGGGTATTGGAACAGATACGCAGTATTTT
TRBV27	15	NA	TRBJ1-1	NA	CASSLSRGLNTEAFF	TGTGCCAGCAGTTTATCTCGAGGATTGAACACTGAAGCTTTCTTT
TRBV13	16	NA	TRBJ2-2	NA	CASSPKTGIWTGELFF	TGTGCCAGCAGCCCCAAAACAGGGATTTGGACCGGGGAGCTGTTTTTT
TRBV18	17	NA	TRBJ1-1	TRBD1	CASSPSQGARMNTEAFF	TGTGCCAGCTCACCAAGTCAGGGGGCCCGGATGAACACTGAAGCTTTCTTT
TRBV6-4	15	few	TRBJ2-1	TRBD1	CASKKTGESYNEQFF	TGTGCCAGCAAGAAGACAGGGGAATCCTACAATGAGCAGTTCTTC
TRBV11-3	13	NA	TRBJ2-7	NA	CASSLGLSTEQYF	TGTGCCAGCAGCTTGGGACTGTCGACCGAGCAGTACTTC
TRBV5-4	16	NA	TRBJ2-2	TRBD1	CASSPKGASNTGELFF	TGTGCCAGCAGCCCAAAGGGGGCTTCGAACACCGGGGAGCTGTTTTTT
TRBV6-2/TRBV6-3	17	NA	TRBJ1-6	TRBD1	CASSYGQGLRYNSPLHF	TGTGCCAGCAGTTACGGACAGGGCCTTCGATATAATTCACCCCTCCACTTT
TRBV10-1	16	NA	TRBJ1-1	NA	CASSESTYAGTEEAFF	TGCGCCAGCAGTGAGTCAACGTATGCAGGAACCGAAGAAGCTTTCTTT
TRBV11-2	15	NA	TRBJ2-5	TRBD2	CASSQWGGGQETQYF	TGTGCCAGCAGCCAGTGGGGGGGAGGGCAGGAGACCCAGTACTTC
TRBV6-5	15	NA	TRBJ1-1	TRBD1	CASIIGGAGNTEAFF	TGTGCCAGCATTATAGGGGGCGCGGGGAACACTGAAGCTTTCTTT
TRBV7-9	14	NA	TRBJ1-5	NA	CASSLGASNQPQHF	TGTGCCAGCAGCTTAGGGGCTAGCAATCAGCCCCAGCATTTT
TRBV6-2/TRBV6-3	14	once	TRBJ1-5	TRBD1	CASSLAGGGQPQHF	TGTGCCAGCAGTCTCGCAGGGGGCGGTCAGCCCCAGCATTTT
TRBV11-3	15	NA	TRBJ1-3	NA	CASSLDAQSGNTIYF	TGTGCCAGCAGCTTAGACGCGCAATCTGGAAACACCATATATTTT
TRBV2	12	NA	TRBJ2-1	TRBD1	CASSDDRDEQFF	TGTGCCAGCAGTGACGACAGGGATGAGCAGTTCTTC
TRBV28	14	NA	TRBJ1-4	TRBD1	CASSHRTGGEKLFF	TGTGCCAGCAGTCATCGGACAGGGGGCGAAAAACTGTTTTTT
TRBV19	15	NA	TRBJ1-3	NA	CASSMSRVSGNTIYF	TGTGCCAGTAGTATGAGCAGGGTGAGCGGAAACACCATATATTTT
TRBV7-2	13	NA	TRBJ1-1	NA	CASSSQKNTEAFF	TGTGCCAGCAGCTCCCAGAAGAACACTGAAGCTTTCTTT